This TCR beta chain originates from a study of blood T cell repertoires in COVID-19. Study-wide background: From T cells, B-cell-depleted T cells, or PBMCs came the material, which was cDNA or gDNA.

Germline CDR1 reads KGHDR; CDR2 reads SFDVKD. Deletions cut 9 bases from V and 4 bases from J, with 7 bases between. The CDR3 is 11 amino acids. Per the original methods: Amplified reference gene primers provided the basis for estimating nucleated cell counts. Generated by immunoSEQ multiplex PCR, the TCRdb table keeps only in-frame clones and is missing some. Clonal size and the V and J genes are those of that table, whereas D and trimming came from the DNA. The sample includes roughly 300,000 clones, approximately 83% of them seen just once. This clone was counted between two and nine times. This clonotype was sampled from a human donor in a cohort sampled during active COVID-19. The chain has TRBV24-1 and TRBJ2-3; no reliable D call. Sequenced: peripheral blood. The CDR3 nucleotides are TGTGCCACCGCCGGGTCAGATACGCAGTATTTT. Amino acid sequence: CATAGSDTQYF.